The rows below give T cell receptor beta chains drawn from one sample of a study of shared clonotypes between healthy human individuals. Sequenced by immunoSEQ multiplex PCR; TCRdb stores in-frame clones only, minus some. This repertoire shows under 650,000 clones, around 96% found once; its top ten account for less than 0.06%. The sequencing sample was made of naive CD4+ T cells sorted from blood. The receptors were sampled from a woman aged 25-40 years in good health. Both conserved end residues are part of each CDR3. D genes are given only for firm matches. Some rows have no size entry. The others give once, few or many, or a class for an expanded clone.

TRBJ2-3 TRBV2 NA NA 15 CASSGLGLGLDTQYF TGTGCCAGCAGTGGGTTGGGACTGGGCCTGGATACGCAGTATTTT
TRBJ1-3 TRBV7-9 once NA 16 CASSLRQQSSGNTIYF TGTGCCAGCAGCTTGAGACAGCAGAGCTCTGGAAACACCATATATTTT
TRBJ2-3 TRBV30 few NA 12 CAWSVFGNTQYF TGTGCCTGGAGTGTCTTCGGGAATACGCAGTATTTT
TRBJ2-7 TRBV2 NA TRBD1 11 CASRDRGEQYF TGTGCCAGCAGAGACAGGGGCGAGCAGTACTTC
TRBJ1-1 TRBV19 NA TRBD1 16 CASSVPAGQRNTEAFF TGTGCCAGTAGTGTCCCGGCGGGACAGAGAAACACTGAAGCTTTCTTT
TRBJ2-7 TRBV7-9 NA NA 16 CASSKPGVAEAYEQYF TGTGCCAGCAGCAAACCAGGGGTAGCGGAGGCCTACGAGCAGTACTTC
TRBJ1-4 TRBV28 once NA 15 CASLDRFATNEKLFF TGTGCCAGCCTAGACAGATTTGCAACTAATGAAAAACTGTTTTTT
TRBJ2-4 TRBV28 NA NA 15 CASSLWGQSENIQYF TGTGCCAGCAGTTTATGGGGTCAGAGTGAAAACATTCAGTACTTC
TRBJ2-7 TRBV5-8 NA TRBD2 15 CASSLGTSGLYEQYF TGTGCCAGCAGCTTGGGGACTAGCGGACTCTACGAGCAGTACTTC
TRBJ1-5 TRBV19 NA TRBD1 19 CASNPTTTRQGWDYQPQHF TGTGCCAGTAATCCGACCACTACTAGACAGGGATGGGATTATCAGCCCCAGCATTTT
TRBJ2-7 TRBV5-1 NA NA 15 CASSLVSVKSYEQYF TGCGCCAGCAGCTTGGTTTCGGTCAAAAGCTACGAGCAGTACTTC
TRBJ2-5 TRBV30 NA NA 13 CAWSVGVQETQYF TGTGCCTGGAGTGTGGGGGTACAGGAGACCCAGTACTTC
TRBJ2-5 TRBV2 NA NA 14 CASSKTREKETQYF TGTGCCAGCAGTAAGACTAGGGAGAAAGAGACCCAGTACTTC
TRBJ2-2 TRBV19 once NA 16 CASSIKHSGTTGELFF TGTGCCAGTAGTATAAAGCACAGCGGTACTACCGGGGAGCTGTTTTTT
TRBJ2-5 TRBV7-9 NA NA 14 CASSLGGDQETQYF TGTGCCAGCAGCTTGGGAGGCGACCAAGAGACCCAGTACTTC
TRBJ2-2 TRBV5-1 NA TRBD1 15 CASNGQGALTGELFF TGCGCCAGCAATGGACAGGGGGCCCTCACCGGGGAGCTGTTTTTT
TRBJ2-2 TRBV11-2 few NA 18 CASSSLPRDLVGTGELFF TGTGCCAGCAGCTCACTCCCGAGGGACTTAGTGGGAACCGGGGAGCTGTTTTTT
TRBJ2-5 TRBV5-1 NA TRBD1 13 CASSLGQPETQYF TGCGCCAGCAGCCTGGGACAGCCGGAGACCCAGTACTTC
TRBJ2-7 TRBV6-1 NA NA 16 CASSEDRFRLRYEQYF TGTGCCAGCAGTGAAGATAGGTTTAGGCTAAGATACGAGCAGTACTTC
TRBJ2-1 TRBV5-1 NA TRBD2 18 CASSLVRTGTSSYNEQFF TGCGCCAGCAGCTTGGTCCGCACCGGGACTAGCTCCTACAATGAGCAGTTCTTC
TRBJ2-5 TRBV19 NA TRBD1 15 CASSIGNQGEETQYF TGTGCCAGTAGTATAGGGAATCAGGGGGAAGAGACCCAGTACTTC
TRBJ1-5 TRBV27 NA TRBD1 15 CASSKTGEGNQPQHF TGTGCCAGCAGTAAGACAGGGGAGGGCAATCAGCCCCAGCATTTT
TRBJ2-1 TRBV5-4 NA TRBD2 19 CASSLRGTSGLGSYNEQFF TGTGCCAGCAGCTTGCGTGGGACTAGCGGGTTAGGCTCCTACAATGAGCAGTTCTTC
TRBJ1-4 TRBV9 NA NA 15 CASSVEGRWDEKLFF TGTGCCAGCAGCGTCGAGGGGCGGTGGGATGAAAAACTGTTTTTT
TRBJ1-1 TRBV30 NA NA 14 CAWSHQGRNTEAFF TGTGCCTGGAGCCACCAGGGAAGAAACACTGAAGCTTTCTTT
TRBJ2-3 TRBV7-9 NA TRBD1 16 CASSLTRTGVTDTQYF TGTGCCAGCAGCCTGACACGGACAGGGGTCACAGATACGCAGTATTTT
TRBJ1-3 TRBV7-6 NA NA 14 CASSPGTSGNTIYF TGTGCCAGCAGCCCTGGGACTTCTGGAAACACCATATATTTT
TRBJ1-5 TRBV7-6 NA TRBD1 21 CASSLNFRGPSRHYSNQPQHF TGTGCCAGCAGCCTAAATTTTAGGGGGCCGTCCCGCCACTATAGCAATCAGCCCCAGCATTTT
TRBJ2-5 TRBV5-1 NA NA 14 CASSLAARPETQYF TGCGCCAGCAGCTTGGCCGCCAGACCGGAGACCCAGTACTTC
TRBJ1-2 TRBV4-2 once NA 16 CASSNTWAGINYGYTF TGTGCCAGCAGCAACACCTGGGCGGGGATTAACTATGGCTACACCTTC
TRBJ2-7 TRBV7-9 NA NA 11 CASRGVSEQYF TGTGCCAGCAGGGGGGTCAGCGAGCAGTACTTC
TRBJ2-7 TRBV5-8 NA TRBD1 14 CASSPLWTGREQYF TGTGCCAGCAGCCCTCTGTGGACAGGGCGCGAGCAGTACTTC
TRBJ2-7 TRBV6-5 NA NA 14 CASSSLAGSYEQYF TGTGCCAGCAGTTCTCTAGCAGGTTCCTACGAGCAGTACTTC
TRBJ2-1 TRBV11-2 NA TRBD2 15 CASSLAQREGQGQFF TGTGCCAGCAGCTTAGCCCAGCGGGAGGGCCAAGGGCAGTTCTTC
TRBJ1-2 TRBV27 NA TRBD1 14 CASRKTGGGYGYTF TGTGCCAGCAGAAAAACAGGGGGCGGCTATGGCTACACCTTC
TRBJ1-5 TRBV7-9 NA TRBD1 14 CASSLGQGNQPQHF TGTGCCAGCAGCTTGGGACAGGGCAATCAGCCCCAGCATTTT
TRBJ2-7 TRBV7-3 NA TRBD1 13 CASSQTTGAEQYF TGTGCCAGCAGTCAGACAACAGGGGCCGAGCAGTACTTC
TRBJ2-1 TRBV6-1 NA TRBD2 15 CASSELAGSYNEQFF TGTGCCAGCAGTGAACTAGCGGGCTCCTACAATGAGCAGTTCTTC
TRBJ2-7 TRBV6-6 NA NA 13 CASSSLGIGEQYF TGTGCCAGCAGTTCTCTAGGGATCGGCGAGCAGTACTTC
TRBJ1-1 TRBV2 NA NA 15 CASSVGVPSNTEAFF TGTGCCAGCAGTGTTGGGGTCCCCTCGAACACTGAAGCTTTCTTT
TRBJ2-1 TRBV11-2 NA TRBD2 15 CASSLGGSSYNEQFF TGTGCCAGCAGCTTAGGCGGGAGCTCCTACAATGAGCAGTTCTTC
TRBJ2-7 TRBV7-9 once NA 14 CASSLEGTSYEQYF TGTGCCAGCAGCTTAGAGGGCACCTCCTACGAGCAGTACTTC
TRBJ2-7 TRBV19 NA NA 13 CASSRFGDYEQYF TGTGCCAGTAGCAGGTTTGGGGACTACGAGCAGTACTTC
TRBJ2-5 TRBV2 NA NA 15 CASSEQGISYETQYF TGTGCCAGCAGTGAGCAGGGGATATCATACGAGACCCAGTACTTC
TRBJ2-7 TRBV5-8 NA TRBD2 15 CASSPGLAVPYEQYF TGTGCCAGCAGCCCGGGACTAGCGGTACCCTACGAGCAGTACTTC
TRBJ2-7 TRBV2 NA NA 13 CASRGIWGTEQYF TGTGCCAGCAGGGGGATATGGGGGACTGAGCAGTACTTC
TRBJ2-5 TRBV10-2 NA NA 13 CASCLGQQETQYF TGCGCCAGCTGCCTGGGGCAGCAAGAGACCCAGTACTTC
TRBJ1-3 TRBV5-1 NA NA 16 CASSLALSSPGNTIYF TGCGCCAGCAGCTTGGCCCTAAGTTCTCCTGGAAACACCATATATTTT
TRBJ1-1 TRBV19 NA NA 12 CASSSPIGGAFF TGTGCCAGTAGTTCCCCTATAGGGGGAGCTTTCTTT
TRBJ2-7 TRBV2 NA TRBD1 14 CASSPGQGTYEQYF TGTGCCAGCAGTCCGGGACAGGGTACCTACGAGCAGTACTTC
TRBJ2-3 TRBV5-6 NA NA 13 CASSFLSTDTQYF TGTGCCAGCAGCTTTCTGAGCACAGATACGCAGTATTTT